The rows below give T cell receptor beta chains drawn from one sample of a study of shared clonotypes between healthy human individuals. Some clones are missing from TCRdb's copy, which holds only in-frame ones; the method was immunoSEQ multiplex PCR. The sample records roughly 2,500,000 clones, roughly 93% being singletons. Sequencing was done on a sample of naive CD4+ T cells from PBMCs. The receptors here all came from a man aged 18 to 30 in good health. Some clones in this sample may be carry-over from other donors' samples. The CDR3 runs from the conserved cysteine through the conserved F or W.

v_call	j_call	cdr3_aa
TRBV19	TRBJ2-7	CASSAVDRAREQYF
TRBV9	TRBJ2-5	CASSATGGQETQYF
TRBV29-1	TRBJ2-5	CSVDQGAKETQYF
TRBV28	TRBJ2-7	CASSYPGLAGASYEQYF
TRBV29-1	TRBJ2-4	CSVEQGSNIQYF
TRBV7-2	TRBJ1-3	CASSLIQGRTGNTIYF
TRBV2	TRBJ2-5	CASMRVRGETQYF
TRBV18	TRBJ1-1	CASSLMNRDTEAFF
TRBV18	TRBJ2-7	CASSPATGYEQYF
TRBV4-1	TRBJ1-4	CASSLAGGRQNEKLFF
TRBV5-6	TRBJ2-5	CASSSSETGQETQYF
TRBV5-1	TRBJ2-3	CASSPRPVTDTQYF
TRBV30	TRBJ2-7	CAWTPSHLSYEQYF
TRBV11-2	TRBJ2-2	CASRPSLVGGGKDTGELFF
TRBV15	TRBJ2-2	CATSRDVGLAGGTGELFF
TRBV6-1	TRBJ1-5	CASETGPNQPQHF
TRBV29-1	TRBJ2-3	CTIQGRGDTDTQYF
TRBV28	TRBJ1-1	CASMLLMNTEAFF
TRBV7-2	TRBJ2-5	CASSLVASGRARETQYF
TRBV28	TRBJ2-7	CASSTTGIYEQYF
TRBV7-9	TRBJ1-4	CASSLGTGQPPTEKLFF
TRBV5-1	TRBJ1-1	CASRAGRGLAEAFF
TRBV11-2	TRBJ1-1	CASSLVGLRGLNTEAFF
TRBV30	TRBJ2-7	CAWSGGDAHYEQYF
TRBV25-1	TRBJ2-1	CASSDLSGSGGNEQFF
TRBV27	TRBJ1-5	CASSLSRDRLYGGQPQHF
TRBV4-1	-	CASSQQLGTSGRAYTYEQYF
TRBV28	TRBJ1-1	CASSQGGNVNTEAFF
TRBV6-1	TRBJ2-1	CASSELSPGASYNEQFF
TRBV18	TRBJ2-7	CASSPPGLSNYEQYF
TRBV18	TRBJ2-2	CASSQGTPFLTGELFF
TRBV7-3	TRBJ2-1	CASSLAALGNEQFF
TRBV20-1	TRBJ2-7	CSASGGREQYF
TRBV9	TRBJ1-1	CASSVETGLNTEAFF
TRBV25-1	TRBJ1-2	CASRDTGSYGYTF
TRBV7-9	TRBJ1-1	CASRARDRRMNTEAFF
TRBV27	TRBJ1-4	CASSFEGRAEKLFF
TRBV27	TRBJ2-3	CASSTWRTRDTQYF
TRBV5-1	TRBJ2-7	CASSWGREGSYEQYF
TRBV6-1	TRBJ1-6	CASSVTSSYNSPLHF
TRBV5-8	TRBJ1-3	CASSFSTSSGNTIYF
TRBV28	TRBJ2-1	CASSLPLGTSGINEQFF
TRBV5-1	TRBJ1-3	CASSLVGAGNTIYF